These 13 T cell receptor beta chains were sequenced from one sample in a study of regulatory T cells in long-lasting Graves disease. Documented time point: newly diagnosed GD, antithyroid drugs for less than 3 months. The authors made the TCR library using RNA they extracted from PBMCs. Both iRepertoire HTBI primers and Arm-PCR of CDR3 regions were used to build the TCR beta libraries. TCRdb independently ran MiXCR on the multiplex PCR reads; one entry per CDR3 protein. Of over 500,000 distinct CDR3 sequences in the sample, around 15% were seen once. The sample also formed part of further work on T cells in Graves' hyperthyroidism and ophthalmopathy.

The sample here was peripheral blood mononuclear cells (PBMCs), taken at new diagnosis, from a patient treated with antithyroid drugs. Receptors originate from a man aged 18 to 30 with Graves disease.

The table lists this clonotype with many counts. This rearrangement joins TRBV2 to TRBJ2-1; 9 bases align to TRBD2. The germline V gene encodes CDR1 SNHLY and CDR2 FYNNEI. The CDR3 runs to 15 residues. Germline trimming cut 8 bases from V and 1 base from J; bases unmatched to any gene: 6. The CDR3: CASGGAGGSYNEQFF. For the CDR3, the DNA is TGTGCCAGCGGTGGAGCGGGAGGATCCTACAATGAGCAGTTCTTC.

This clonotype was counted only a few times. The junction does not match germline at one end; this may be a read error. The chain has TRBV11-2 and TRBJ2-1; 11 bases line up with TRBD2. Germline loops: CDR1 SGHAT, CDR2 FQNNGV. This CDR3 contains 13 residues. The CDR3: CASSLGLGLAVVF. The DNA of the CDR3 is TGTGCCAGCAGCTTAGGTTTGGGACTAGCGGTGGTCTTC.

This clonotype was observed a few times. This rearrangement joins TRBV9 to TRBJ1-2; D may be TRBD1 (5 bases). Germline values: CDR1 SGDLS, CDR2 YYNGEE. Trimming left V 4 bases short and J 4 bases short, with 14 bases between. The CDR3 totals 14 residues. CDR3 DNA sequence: TGTGCCAGCAGCTCAGGAGGGGCAGTCTATGGCTACACCTTC. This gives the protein CASSSGGAVYGYTF. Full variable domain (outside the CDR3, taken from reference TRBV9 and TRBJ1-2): DSGVTQTPKHLITATGQRVTLRCSPRSGDLSVYWYQQSLDQGLQFLIQYYNGEERAKGNILERFSAQQFPDLHSELNLSSLELGDSALYFCASSSGGAVYGYTFGSGTRLTVV.

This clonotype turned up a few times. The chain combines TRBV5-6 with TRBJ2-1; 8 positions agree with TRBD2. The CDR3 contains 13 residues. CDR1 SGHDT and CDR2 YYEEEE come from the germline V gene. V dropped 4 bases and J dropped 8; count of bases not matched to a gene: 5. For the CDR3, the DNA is TGTGCCAGCAGCCTTACTAGCGGCTATGAGCAGTTCTTC. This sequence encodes CASSLTSGYEQFF.

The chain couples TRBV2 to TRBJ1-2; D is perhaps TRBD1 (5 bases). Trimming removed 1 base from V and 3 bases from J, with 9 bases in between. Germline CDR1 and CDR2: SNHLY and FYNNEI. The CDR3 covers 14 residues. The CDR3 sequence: CASSEVTGYYGYTF. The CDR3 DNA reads TGTGCCAGCAGTGAAGTAACAGGCTACTATGGCTACACCTTC.

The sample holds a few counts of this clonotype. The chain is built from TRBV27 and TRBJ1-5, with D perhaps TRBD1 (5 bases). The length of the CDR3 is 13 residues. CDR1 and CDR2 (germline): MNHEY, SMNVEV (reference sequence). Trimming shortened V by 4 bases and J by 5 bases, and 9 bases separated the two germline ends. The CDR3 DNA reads TGTGCCAGCAGTTCGGGGGTCGATCAGCCCCAGCATTTT. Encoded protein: CASSSGVDQPQHF.

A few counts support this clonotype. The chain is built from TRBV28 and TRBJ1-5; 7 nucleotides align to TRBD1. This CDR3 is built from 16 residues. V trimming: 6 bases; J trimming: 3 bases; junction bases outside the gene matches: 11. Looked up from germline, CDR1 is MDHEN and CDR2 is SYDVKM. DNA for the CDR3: TGTGCCAGCAGCTCCTTACAGGGGTCCGTCAATCAGCCCCAGCATTTT. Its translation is CASSSLQGSVNQPQHF. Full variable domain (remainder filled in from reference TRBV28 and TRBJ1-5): DVKVTQSSRYLVKRTGEKVFLECVQDMDHENMFWYRQDPGLGLRLIYFSYDVKMKEKGDIPEGYSVSREKKERFSLILESASTNQTSMYLCASSSLQGSVNQPQHFGDGTRLSIL.

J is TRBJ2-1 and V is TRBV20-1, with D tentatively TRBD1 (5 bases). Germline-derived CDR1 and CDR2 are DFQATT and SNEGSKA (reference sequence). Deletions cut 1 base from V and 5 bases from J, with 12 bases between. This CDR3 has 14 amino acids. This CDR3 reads CSARAAAGNNEQFF. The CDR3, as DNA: TGCAGTGCTAGAGCGGCCGCAGGGAACAATGAGCAGTTCTTC.

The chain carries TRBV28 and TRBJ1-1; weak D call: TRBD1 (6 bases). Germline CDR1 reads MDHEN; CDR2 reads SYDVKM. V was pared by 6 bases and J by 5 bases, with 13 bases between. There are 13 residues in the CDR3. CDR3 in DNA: TGTGCCAGCAGCGTAGGGGGGAAAACTGAAGCTTTCTTT. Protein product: CASSVGGKTEAFF. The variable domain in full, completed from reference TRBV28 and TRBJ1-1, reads DVKVTQSSRYLVKRTGEKVFLECVQDMDHENMFWYRQDPGLGLRLIYFSYDVKMKEKGDIPEGYSVSREKKERFSLILESASTNQTSMYLCASSVGGKTEAFFGQGTRLTVV.

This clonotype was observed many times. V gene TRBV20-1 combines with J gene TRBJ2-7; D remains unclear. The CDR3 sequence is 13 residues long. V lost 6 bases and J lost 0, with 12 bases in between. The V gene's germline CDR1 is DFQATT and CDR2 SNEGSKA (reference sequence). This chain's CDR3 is CSAWVDRSYEQYF. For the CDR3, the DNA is TGCAGTGCGTGGGTGGATCGCTCCTACGAGCAGTACTTC.

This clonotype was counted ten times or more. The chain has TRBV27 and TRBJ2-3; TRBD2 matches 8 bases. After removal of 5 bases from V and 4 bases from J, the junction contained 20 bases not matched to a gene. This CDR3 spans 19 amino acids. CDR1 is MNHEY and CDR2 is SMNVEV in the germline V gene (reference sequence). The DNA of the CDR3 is TGTGCCAGCAGTCCTACAGGGCGGACTAGCTGGCAGCTAGCAGATACGCAGTATTTT. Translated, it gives CASSPTGRTSWQLADTQYF.

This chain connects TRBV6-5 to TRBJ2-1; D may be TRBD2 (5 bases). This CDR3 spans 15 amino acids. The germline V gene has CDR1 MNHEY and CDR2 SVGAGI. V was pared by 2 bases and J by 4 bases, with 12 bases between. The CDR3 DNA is TGTGCCAGCAGTTACCCTAGCAGAGATTACAATGAGCAGTTCTTC. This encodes CASSYPSRDYNEQFF.

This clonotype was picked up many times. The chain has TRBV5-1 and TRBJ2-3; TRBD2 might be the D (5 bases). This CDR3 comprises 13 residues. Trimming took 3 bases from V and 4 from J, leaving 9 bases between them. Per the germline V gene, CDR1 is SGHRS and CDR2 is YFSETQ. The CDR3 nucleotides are TGCGCCAGCAGCTCTAGCCTAGCAGATACGCAGTATTTT. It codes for CASSSSLADTQYF. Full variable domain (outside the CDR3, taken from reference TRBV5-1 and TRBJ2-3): KAGVTQTPRYLIKTRGQQVTLSCSPISGHRSVSWYQQTPGQGLQFLFEYFSETQRNKGNFPGRFSGRQFSNSRSEMNVSTLELGDSALYLCASSSSLADTQYFGPGTRLTVL.